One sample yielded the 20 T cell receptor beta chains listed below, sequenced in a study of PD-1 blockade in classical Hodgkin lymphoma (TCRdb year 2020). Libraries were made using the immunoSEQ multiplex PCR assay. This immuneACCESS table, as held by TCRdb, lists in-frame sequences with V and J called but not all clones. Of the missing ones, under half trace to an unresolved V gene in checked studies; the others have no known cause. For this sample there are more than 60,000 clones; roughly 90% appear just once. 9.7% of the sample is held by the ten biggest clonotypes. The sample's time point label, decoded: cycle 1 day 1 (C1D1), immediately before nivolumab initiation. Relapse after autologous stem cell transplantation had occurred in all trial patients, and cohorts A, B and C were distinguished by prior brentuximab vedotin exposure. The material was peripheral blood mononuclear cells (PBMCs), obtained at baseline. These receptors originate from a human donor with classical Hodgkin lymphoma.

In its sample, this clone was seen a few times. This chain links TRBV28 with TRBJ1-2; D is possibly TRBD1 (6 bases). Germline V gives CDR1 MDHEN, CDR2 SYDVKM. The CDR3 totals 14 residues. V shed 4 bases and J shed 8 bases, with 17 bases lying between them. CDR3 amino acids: CASSSAQGQRGYTF. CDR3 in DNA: TGTGCCAGCAGTTCCGCACAGGGCCAGAGGGGCTACACCTTC.

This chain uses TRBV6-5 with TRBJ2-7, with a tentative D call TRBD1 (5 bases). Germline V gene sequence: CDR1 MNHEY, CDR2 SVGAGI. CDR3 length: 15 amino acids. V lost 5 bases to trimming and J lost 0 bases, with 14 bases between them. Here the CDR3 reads CASSRRQISSYEQYF. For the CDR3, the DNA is TGTGCCAGCAGTAGACGACAGATTAGCTCCTACGAGCAGTACTTC.

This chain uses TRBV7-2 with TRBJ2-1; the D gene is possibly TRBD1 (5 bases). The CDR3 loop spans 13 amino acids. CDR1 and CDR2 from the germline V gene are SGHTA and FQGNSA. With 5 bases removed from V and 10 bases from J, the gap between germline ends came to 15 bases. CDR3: CASSPYDSREQFF. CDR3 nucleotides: TGTGCCAGCAGCCCATACGACAGTAGGGAGCAGTTCTTC.

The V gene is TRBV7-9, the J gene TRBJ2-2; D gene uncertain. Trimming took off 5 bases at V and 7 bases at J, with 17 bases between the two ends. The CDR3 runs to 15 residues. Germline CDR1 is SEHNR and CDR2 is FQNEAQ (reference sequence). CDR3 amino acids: CASSTRPGLGGELFF. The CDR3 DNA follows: TGTGCCAGCAGCACCCGCCCCGGGCTCGGCGGGGAGCTGTTTTTT.

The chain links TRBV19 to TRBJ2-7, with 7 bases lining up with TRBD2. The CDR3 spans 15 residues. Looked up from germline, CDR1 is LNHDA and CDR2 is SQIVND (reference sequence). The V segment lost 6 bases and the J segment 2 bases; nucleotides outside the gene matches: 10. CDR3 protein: CASSPGLQVTYEQYF. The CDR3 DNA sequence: TGTGCCAGTAGCCCGGGACTACAGGTAACCTACGAGCAGTACTTC.

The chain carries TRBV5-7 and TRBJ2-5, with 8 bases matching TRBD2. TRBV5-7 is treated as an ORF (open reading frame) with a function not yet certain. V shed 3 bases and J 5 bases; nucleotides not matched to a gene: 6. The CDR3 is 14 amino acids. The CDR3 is CASSYPGGAETQYF. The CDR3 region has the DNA TGTGCCAGCAGCTACCCGGGGGGGGCGGAGACCCAGTACTTC.

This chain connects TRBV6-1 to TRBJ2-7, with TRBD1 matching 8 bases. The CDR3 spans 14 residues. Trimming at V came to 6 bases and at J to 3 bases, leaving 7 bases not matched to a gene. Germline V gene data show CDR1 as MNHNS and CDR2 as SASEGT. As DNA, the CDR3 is TGTGCCAGCAGCTCTCAGACAGGGGTCTACGAGCAGTACTTC. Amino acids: CASSSQTGVYEQYF.

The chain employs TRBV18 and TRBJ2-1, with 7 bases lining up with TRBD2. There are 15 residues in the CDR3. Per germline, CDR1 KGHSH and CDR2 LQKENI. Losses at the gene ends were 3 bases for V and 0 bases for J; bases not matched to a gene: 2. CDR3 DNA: TGTGCCAGCTCACCTTTAGCGGGCTCCTACAATGAGCAGTTCTTC. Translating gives CASSPLAGSYNEQFF. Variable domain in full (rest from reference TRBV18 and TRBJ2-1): NAGVMQNPRHLVRRRGQEARLRCSPMKGHSHVYWYRQLPEEGLKFMVYLQKENIIDESGMPKERFSAEFPKEGPSILRIQQVVRGDSAAYFCASSPLAGSYNEQFFGPGTRLTVL.

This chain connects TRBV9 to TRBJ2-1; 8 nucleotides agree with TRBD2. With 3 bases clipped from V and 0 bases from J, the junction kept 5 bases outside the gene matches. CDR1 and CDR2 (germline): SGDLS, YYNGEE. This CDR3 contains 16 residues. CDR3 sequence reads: CASSGTGTSSYNEQFF. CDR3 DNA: TGTGCCAGCAGCGGCACCGGGACTAGCTCCTACAATGAGCAGTTCTTC.

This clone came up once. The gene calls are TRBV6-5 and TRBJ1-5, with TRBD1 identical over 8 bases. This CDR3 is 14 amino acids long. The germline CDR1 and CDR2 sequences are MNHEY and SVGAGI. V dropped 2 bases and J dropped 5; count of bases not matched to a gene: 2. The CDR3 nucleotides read TGTGCCAGCAGTTACGGACAGGGCGATCAGCCCCAGCATTTT. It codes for CASSYGQGDQPQHF.

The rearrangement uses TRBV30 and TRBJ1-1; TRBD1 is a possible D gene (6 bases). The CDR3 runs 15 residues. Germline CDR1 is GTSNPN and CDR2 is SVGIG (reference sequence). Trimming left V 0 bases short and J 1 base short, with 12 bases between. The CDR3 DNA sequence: TGTGCCTGGAGTGTAGGTCCGACAGGGAACACTGAAGCTTTCTTT. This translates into CAWSVGPTGNTEAFF.

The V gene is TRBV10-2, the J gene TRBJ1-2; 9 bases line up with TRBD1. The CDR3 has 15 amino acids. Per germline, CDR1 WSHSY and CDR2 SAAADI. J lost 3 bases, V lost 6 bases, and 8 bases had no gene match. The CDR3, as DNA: TGCGCCAGCAGAGATAGGACAGGGGTCGACTATGGCTACACCTTC. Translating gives CASRDRTGVDYGYTF.

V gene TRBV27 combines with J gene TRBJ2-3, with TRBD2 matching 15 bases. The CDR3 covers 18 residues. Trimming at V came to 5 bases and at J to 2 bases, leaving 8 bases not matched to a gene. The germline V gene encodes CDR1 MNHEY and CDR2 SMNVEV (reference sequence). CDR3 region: CASSPGTSGRSFTDTQYF. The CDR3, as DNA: TGTGCCAGCAGTCCAGGGACTAGCGGGAGGTCATTCACAGATACGCAGTATTTT.

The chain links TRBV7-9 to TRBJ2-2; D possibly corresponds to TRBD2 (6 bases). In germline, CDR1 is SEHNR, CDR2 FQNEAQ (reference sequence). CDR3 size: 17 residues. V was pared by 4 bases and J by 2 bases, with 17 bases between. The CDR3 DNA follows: TGTGCCAGCAGCTACCTTCTGGGGGGACCTAACACCGGGGAGCTGTTTTTT. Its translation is CASSYLLGGPNTGELFF.

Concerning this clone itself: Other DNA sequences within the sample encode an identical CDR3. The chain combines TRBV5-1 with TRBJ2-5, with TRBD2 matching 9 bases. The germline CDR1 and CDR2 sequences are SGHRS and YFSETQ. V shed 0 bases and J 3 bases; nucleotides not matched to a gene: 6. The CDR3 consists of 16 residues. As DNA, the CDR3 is TGCGCCAGCAGCTTGGGCGGGGCGGGGGGGAAAGAGACCCAGTACTTC. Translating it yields CASSLGGAGGKETQYF.

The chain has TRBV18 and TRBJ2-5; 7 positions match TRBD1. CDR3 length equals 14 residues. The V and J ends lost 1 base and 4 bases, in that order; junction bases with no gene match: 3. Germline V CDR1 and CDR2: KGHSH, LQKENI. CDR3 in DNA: TGTGCCAGCTCACCACAGGGGGCGGGAGAGACCCAGTACTTC. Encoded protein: CASSPQGAGETQYF.

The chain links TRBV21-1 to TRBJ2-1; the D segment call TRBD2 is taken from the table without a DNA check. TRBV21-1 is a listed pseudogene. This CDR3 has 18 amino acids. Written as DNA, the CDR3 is TGTGCCAGCACTGCGGGTGGCGGGAGGCCTCCTTCCTACAATGAGCAGTTCTTC. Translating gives CASTAGGGRPPSYNEQFF.

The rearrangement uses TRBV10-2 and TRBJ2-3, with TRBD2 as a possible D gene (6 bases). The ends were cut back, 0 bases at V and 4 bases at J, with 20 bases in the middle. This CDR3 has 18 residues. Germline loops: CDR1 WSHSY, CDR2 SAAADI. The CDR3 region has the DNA TGCGCCAGCAGTGAGTCAAACGGTTGGGGGGACCTCGCAGATACGCAGTATTTT. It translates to CASSESNGWGDLADTQYF.

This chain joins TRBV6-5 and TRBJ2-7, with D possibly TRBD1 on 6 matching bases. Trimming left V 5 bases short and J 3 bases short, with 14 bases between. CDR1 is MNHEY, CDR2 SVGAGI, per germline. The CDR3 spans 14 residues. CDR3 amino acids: CASSLTGSVYEQYF. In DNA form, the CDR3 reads TGTGCCAGCAGTCTAACAGGGTCTGTCTACGAGCAGTACTTC.

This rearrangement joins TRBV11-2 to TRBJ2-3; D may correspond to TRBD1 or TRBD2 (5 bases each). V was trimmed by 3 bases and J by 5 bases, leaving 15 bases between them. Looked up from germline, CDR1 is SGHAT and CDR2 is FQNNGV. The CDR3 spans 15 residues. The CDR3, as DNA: TGTGCCAGCAGCTTTATCCAGGGCGCGGGAGATACGCAGTATTTT. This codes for CASSFIQGAGDTQYF.